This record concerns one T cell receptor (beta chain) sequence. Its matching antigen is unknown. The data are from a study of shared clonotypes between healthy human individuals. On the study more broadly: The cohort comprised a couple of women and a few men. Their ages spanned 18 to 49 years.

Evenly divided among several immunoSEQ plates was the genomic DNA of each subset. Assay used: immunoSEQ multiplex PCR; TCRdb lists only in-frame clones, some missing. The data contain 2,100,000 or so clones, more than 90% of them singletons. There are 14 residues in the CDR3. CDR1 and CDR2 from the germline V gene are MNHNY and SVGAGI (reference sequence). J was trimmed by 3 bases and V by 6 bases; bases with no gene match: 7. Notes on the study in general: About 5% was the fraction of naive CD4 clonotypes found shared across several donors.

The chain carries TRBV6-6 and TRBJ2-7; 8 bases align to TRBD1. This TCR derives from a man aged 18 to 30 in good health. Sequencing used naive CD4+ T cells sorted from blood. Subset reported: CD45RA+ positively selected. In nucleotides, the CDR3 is TGTGCCAGCAGCAGGACAGGGACTGGCTACGAGCAGTACTTC. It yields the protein CASSRTGTGYEQYF.